Listed here are 3 T cell receptor beta chains from one sample, sequenced in a study of T cell responses to AZD1222 COVID-19 vaccine (dated by TCRdb to the early 2020s). The time point label, as the study defines it: baseline before first vaccination. The library was generated by the immunoSEQ multiplex PCR assay. The source is immuneACCESS, and TCRdb retained only in-frame sequences with V and J called. Part of the clones is not carried over; for the studies checked, unresolved V genes explain less than half of this, and the remainder is unexplained. The sample has over 95,000 clones on record, around 90% of them singletons. The ten top clones hold under 3.5% of the sample. Source: peripheral blood, taken on day 0 of AZD1222 vaccination. These receptors originate from an adult in good health.

The rearrangement joins TRBV5-5 to TRBJ2-7; D is ambiguous. With 0 bases removed from V and 3 bases from J, the gap between germline ends came to 7 bases. Looked up from germline, CDR1 is SGHKS and CDR2 is YYEKEE (reference sequence). The CDR3 covers 13 residues. This CDR3 reads CASSLATGYEQYV. In nucleotides, the CDR3 is TGTGCCAGCAGCTTGGCTACGGGCTACGAGCAGTACGTC.

V and J are TRBV5-4 and TRBJ1-2, with TRBD1 matching over 7 bases. Germline V gives CDR1 SGHNT, CDR2 YYREEE (reference sequence). CDR3 length: 14 amino acids. V shed 0 bases, J shed 3 bases, and the junction held 2 bases outside the gene matches. CDR3 in amino acids: CASSLGDSYYGYTF. In DNA form, the CDR3 reads TGTGCCAGCAGCTTGGGGGACAGCTACTATGGCTACACCTTC.

The chain is built from TRBV3-1 (or the pseudogene TRBV3-2) and TRBJ1-1, with 7 nucleotides matching TRBD1. The junction had 12 bases not matched to a gene; V was cut back by 4 bases and J by 4 bases. The CDR3 has 16 amino acids. The germline gives CDR1 LGHDT, CDR2 YNNKEL (reference sequence). Here the CDR3 DNA reads TGTGCCAGCAGCCGCACCTACTGGAACAGGGGCACTGAAGCTTTCTTT. Translating gives CASSRTYWNRGTEAFF.